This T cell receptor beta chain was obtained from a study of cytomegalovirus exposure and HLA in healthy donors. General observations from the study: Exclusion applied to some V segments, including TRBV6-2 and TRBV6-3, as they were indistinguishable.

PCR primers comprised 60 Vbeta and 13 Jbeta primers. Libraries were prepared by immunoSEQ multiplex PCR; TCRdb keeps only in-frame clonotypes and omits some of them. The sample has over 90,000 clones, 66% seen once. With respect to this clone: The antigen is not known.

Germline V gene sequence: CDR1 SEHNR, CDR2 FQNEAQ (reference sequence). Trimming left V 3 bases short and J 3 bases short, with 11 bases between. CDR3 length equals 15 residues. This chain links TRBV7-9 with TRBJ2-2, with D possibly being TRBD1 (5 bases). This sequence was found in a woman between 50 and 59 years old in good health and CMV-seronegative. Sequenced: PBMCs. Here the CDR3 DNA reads TGTGCCAGCAGCTTTGACAGAGAGGACACCGGGGAGCTGTTTTTT. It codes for CASSFDREDTGELFF.